These 23 T cell receptor beta chains came from one sample sequenced in a study of CD8 T cells in Susac syndrome. The RNA, roughly 0.5 to 1 ug, was put through reverse transcription using random hexamers. Each CDR3 protein is one row after TCRdb ran MiXCR on the immunoSEQ multiplex PCR reads. The data show some 300,000 distinct CDR3 sequences, roughly 90% seen once. The sample taken for sequencing was CD8+ T cells from PBMCs. The receptors derive from a human donor with multiple sclerosis.

This clonotype was detected only a few times. The V call is TRBV19, the J call TRBJ1-1; possibly TRBD1 for D (5 bases). The CDR3 contains 14 residues. The V and J ends lost 3 bases and 1 base respectively, with 9 bases between them. The V gene's germline CDR1 is LNHDA and CDR2 SQIVND (reference sequence). In nucleotides, the CDR3 is TGTGCCAGTAGTATCGGCCAGGGGAACACTGAAGCTTTCTTT. Its translation: CASSIGQGNTEAFF.

This chain links TRBV20-1 with TRBJ2-1, with D unresolved. Germline CDR1 is DFQATT and CDR2 is SNEGSKA (reference sequence). The CDR3 covers 16 residues. The germline V and J ends were trimmed by 6 bases and 4 bases, with 22 bases remaining between them. The CDR3 sequence is CSADRSRVSFYNEQFF. CDR3 bases: TGCAGTGCCGATAGATCTCGGGTCTCTTTTTACAATGAGCAGTTCTTC.

The chain combines TRBV19 with TRBJ2-1; D unclear. The CDR3 consists of 13 residues. Germline CDR1 LNHDA, CDR2 SQIVND (reference sequence). V was shortened by 7 bases and J by 0 bases, with 7 bases between the two germline ends. The CDR3 region is CASTSSSYNEQFF. The CDR3 DNA sequence: TGTGCCAGTACGTCGAGCTCCTACAATGAGCAGTTCTTC.

The chain recombines TRBV9 with TRBJ2-7; D gene ambiguous. The CDR3 is 13 amino acids. Trimming removed 0 bases at V and 2 bases at J, with 6 bases between. Germline values: CDR1 SGDLS, CDR2 YYNGEE. The CDR3 region has the DNA TGTGCCAGCAGCGTAGATCCACCCTACGAGCAGTACTTC. This codes for CASSVDPPYEQYF.

The chain employs TRBV15 and TRBJ2-7; maybe TRBD1 (6 bases). V was shortened by 8 bases and J by 5 bases, with 10 bases between the two germline ends. Germline lookup yields CDR1 LNHNV and CDR2 YYDKDF (reference sequence). This CDR3 contains 11 residues. The CDR3 coding sequence is TGTGCCACCGGGGACACCCACGAGCAGTACTTC. Its protein is CATGDTHEQYF.

This chain connects TRBV9 to TRBJ2-7, with TRBD2 as a possible D gene (6 bases). The CDR3 totals 16 residues. Trimming took off 0 bases at V and 4 bases at J, with 17 bases between the two ends. Germline V CDR1 and CDR2: SGDLS, YYNGEE. CDR3 DNA: TGTGCCAGCAGCGTAGGAGCTCCGGGACTGATTTACGAGCAGTACTTC. Protein product: CASSVGAPGLIYEQYF.

This clonotype was counted a single time. The V gene is TRBV7-9, the J gene TRBJ2-3; 9 bases match TRBD2. Germline CDR1 and CDR2: SEHNR and FQNEAQ (reference sequence). The junction had 7 bases not matched to a gene; V was cut back by 5 bases and J by 4 bases. The CDR3 length is 15 residues. In DNA, the CDR3 is TGTGCCAGCAGCCCCGATAGCGGGAGAGCAGATACGCAGTATTTT. It codes for CASSPDSGRADTQYF.

The chain employs TRBV30 and TRBJ1-1; D remains unclear. V lost 0 bases and J 0 bases, leaving 8 bases between the germline ends. From germline, CDR1 is GTSNPN and CDR2 SVGIG (reference sequence). This CDR3 comprises 14 residues. The CDR3 sequence: CAWSVIGLNTEAFF. CDR3 in DNA: TGTGCCTGGAGTGTAATCGGTTTGAACACTGAAGCTTTCTTT.

The chain links TRBV7-9 to TRBJ2-1; no clear D. This CDR3 contains 11 residues. The germline V and J ends were trimmed by 5 bases and 9 bases, with 8 bases remaining between them. Germline-derived CDR1 and CDR2 are SEHNR and FQNEAQ (reference sequence). The CDR3 spells CASSGVGEQFF. The DNA for the CDR3 is TGTGCCAGCAGCGGGGTCGGTGAGCAGTTCTTC.

The chain employs TRBV7-9 and TRBJ2-7; 8 positions agree with TRBD2. With V trimmed by 5 bases and J by 1 base, 10 bases remained unmatched. CDR1 and CDR2 from the germline V gene are SEHNR and FQNEAQ (reference sequence). This CDR3 region has 16 residues. CDR3 in DNA: TGTGCCAGCAGCCCTGCGGTTGCGGGAGGTTCCTACGAGCAGTACTTC. Translated: CASSPAVAGGSYEQYF.

J is TRBJ1-6 and V is TRBV7-9, with a weak D call TRBD1 (5 bases). Trimming took off 3 bases at V and 6 bases at J, with 12 bases between the two ends. The CDR3 loop spans 15 amino acids. The germline gives CDR1 SEHNR, CDR2 FQNEAQ (reference sequence). For the CDR3, the DNA is TGTGCCAGCAGCTTGATGGGCGGGGGTAATTCACCCCTCCACTTT. It specifies CASSLMGGGNSPLHF.

V usage is TRBV4-3 and J usage is TRBJ2-7; D may be TRBD2 (5 bases). Trimming shortened V by 0 bases and J by 7 bases, and 16 bases separated the two germline ends. Germline V gene sequence: CDR1 LGHNA, CDR2 YSLEER. CDR3 length equals 15 residues. DNA for the CDR3: TGCGCCAGCAGCCAAGATGAGGGTCTAGGACGAGAGCAGTACTTC. Protein: CASSQDEGLGREQYF.

The chain employs TRBV10-3 and TRBJ1-4, with 8 bases aligning to TRBD1. Germline-derived CDR1 and CDR2 are ENHRY and SYGVKD. V shed 3 bases, J shed 8 bases, and the junction held 11 bases outside the gene matches. The CDR3 has 16 amino acids. CDR3 residues: CAISDLLQGVREKLFF. CDR3 bases: TGTGCCATCAGTGATTTGCTACAGGGGGTGAGGGAAAAACTGTTTTTT.

The gene calls are TRBV15 and TRBJ2-7; D not certain. Germline CDR1 and CDR2: LNHNV and YYDKDF (reference sequence). CDR3 length: 14 residues. V was shortened by 5 bases and J by 6 bases, with 17 bases between the two germline ends. The CDR3 region has the DNA TGTGCCACCAGCGATCCGACTCGGTATTTCGAGCAGTACTTC. It encodes CATSDPTRYFEQYF.

The chain links TRBV4-1 to TRBJ1-5; D perhaps matches TRBD1 (6 bases). This CDR3 region has 21 residues. The germline V gene has CDR1 MGHRA and CDR2 YSYEKL. Trimming took off 1 base at V and 0 bases at J, with 25 bases between the two ends. The CDR3 loop is CASSQADVLLTGRYSNQPQHF. The CDR3, as DNA: TGCGCCAGCAGCCAAGCCGATGTTCTTCTAACAGGGAGATATAGCAATCAGCCCCAGCATTTT.

The chain carries TRBV21-1 and TRBJ1-6; TRBD1 is the table's D call, not checked against the DNA. TRBV21-1 is deemed a pseudogene. CDR3 length: 20 residues. In DNA, the CDR3 is TGTGCCAGCAGCAAAGCGCGGAATGTTCCCCCCCGGACAACTAATTCACCCCTCCACTTT. Translating gives CASSKARNVPPRTTNSPLHF.

The genes are TRBV28 and TRBJ1-4; 7 nucleotides match TRBD1. This CDR3 has 14 amino acids. The ends lost 3 bases at V and 6 bases at J; junction bases unmatched: 4. Germline V gene data show CDR1 as MDHEN and CDR2 as SYDVKM. Written as DNA, the CDR3 is TGTGCCAGCAGTTTCGCCGGGACAGATGAAAAACTGTTTTTT. Its translation is CASSFAGTDEKLFF.

The CDR3 reads CASLPGGFYNEQFF. The CDR3 DNA reads as TGTGCCAGCTTACCCGGCGGGTTCTACAATGAGCAGTTCTTC. The rearrangement joins TRBV5-6 to TRBJ2-1, with D possibly matching TRBD2 (5 bases). This CDR3 is 14 amino acids long. V was shortened by 7 bases and J by 3 bases, with 14 bases between the two germline ends. CDR1 is SGHDT and CDR2 is YYEEEE in the germline V gene. Complete variable domain (other parts from reference TRBV5-6 and TRBJ2-1): DAGVTQSPTHLIKTRGQQVTLRCSPKSGHDTVSWYQQALGQGPQFIFQYYEEEERQRGNFPDRFSGHQFPNYSSELNVNALLLGDSALYLCASLPGGFYNEQFFGPGTRLTVL.

V is TRBV28 and J is TRBJ2-3; 12 bases are shared with TRBD2. With 3 bases clipped from V and 2 bases from J, the junction kept 3 bases outside the gene matches. The CDR3 covers 16 residues. Germline loops: CDR1 MDHEN, CDR2 SYDVKM. This CDR3 is CASSLGLAGLTDTQYF. CDR3 sequence (DNA): TGTGCCAGCAGTTTGGGACTAGCGGGCCTCACAGATACGCAGTATTTT.

The V and J genes are TRBV20-1 and TRBJ2-4; 9 bases agree with TRBD1. This CDR3 comprises 12 residues. Trimming removed 7 bases from V and 3 bases from J; junction bases left unmatched: 1. Germline CDR1 reads DFQATT; CDR2 reads SNEGSKA (reference sequence). The CDR3 is CSGQGDKNIQYF. In nucleotides, the CDR3 is TGCAGTGGACAGGGGGACAAAAACATTCAGTACTTC.

This clonotype showed up just a few times. V and J are TRBV6-8 and TRBJ2-3; D might be TRBD2 (5 bases). There are 14 residues in the CDR3. Trimming shortened V by 7 bases and J by 4 bases, and 15 bases separated the two germline ends. Germline V CDR1 and CDR2: MNHGY, SAAAGT. The CDR3 sequence: CASTTRLDADTQYF. DNA for the CDR3: TGTGCCAGCACCACTAGGCTGGACGCAGATACGCAGTATTTT.

Here the CDR3 reads CASSAPTSGVNTGELFF. CDR3 nucleotides: TGTGCCAGCAGCGCCCCCACTAGCGGGGTTAACACCGGGGAGCTGTTTTTT. V is TRBV9 and J is TRBJ2-2, with 10 bases matching TRBD2. J gave up 2 bases and V 3 bases, and 7 bases lay outside the gene matches. This CDR3 comprises 17 residues. CDR1 and CDR2 from the germline V gene are SGDLS and YYNGEE.

Regarding this clonotype: As the CDR3 is not closed by the conserved phenylalanine or tryptophan, this likely results from a read error. This rearrangement joins TRBV27 to TRBJ2-7; D call uncertain. Between the trimmed V and J ends, which lost 6 bases and 4 bases, there was a span of 13 bases. Looked up from germline, CDR1 is MNHEY and CDR2 is SMNVEV (reference sequence). There are 13 residues in the CDR3. Here the CDR3 DNA reads TGTGCCAGCAGCATAGGGTCAGCGTACGAGCAGTACCTC. Its protein is CASSIGSAYEQYL.